Presented here are 3 T cell receptor beta chains from one specimen sequenced in a study of T cell changes during pregnancy in multiple sclerosis. Sequencing was performed with immunoSEQ multiplex PCR; in TCRdb, only in-frame clones are kept and a portion is missing. This sample has 100,000 or so clones, with 90% to 95% found just once. Material: peripheral blood, obtained before pregnancy. The source is a female donor with multiple sclerosis, enrolled in a pregnancy study.

This chain links TRBV6-4 with TRBJ2-1, with no clear D. Germline CDR1 MRHNA, CDR2 SNTAGT. The CDR3 has 12 amino acids. V lost 3 bases to trimming and J lost 3 bases, with 3 bases between them. The CDR3 region is CASSDRYNEQFF. The DNA for the CDR3 is TGTGCCAGCAGTGATCGCTACAATGAGCAGTTCTTC.

The V gene is TRBV11-3, the J gene TRBJ2-5; 7 positions agree with TRBD1. Germline CDR1 and CDR2: SGHNT and YENEEA. The CDR3 sequence is 14 residues long. The V gene end was trimmed by 5 bases and the J gene end by 1 base; junction bases not matched to a gene: 4. The CDR3: CASSQTGLQETQYF. The DNA of the CDR3 is TGTGCCAGCAGCCAGACAGGGCTCCAAGAGACCCAGTACTTC.

This clone was seen once. V and J are TRBV9 and TRBJ2-5, with 9 bases lining up with TRBD1. Germline V gene sequence: CDR1 SGDLS, CDR2 YYNGEE. V shed 3 bases, J shed 10 bases, and the junction held 7 bases outside the gene matches. This CDR3 is 13 amino acids long. CDR3 in amino acids: CASSEGQGLNQYF. DNA for the CDR3: TGTGCCAGCAGCGAGGGACAGGGACTCAACCAGTACTTC.